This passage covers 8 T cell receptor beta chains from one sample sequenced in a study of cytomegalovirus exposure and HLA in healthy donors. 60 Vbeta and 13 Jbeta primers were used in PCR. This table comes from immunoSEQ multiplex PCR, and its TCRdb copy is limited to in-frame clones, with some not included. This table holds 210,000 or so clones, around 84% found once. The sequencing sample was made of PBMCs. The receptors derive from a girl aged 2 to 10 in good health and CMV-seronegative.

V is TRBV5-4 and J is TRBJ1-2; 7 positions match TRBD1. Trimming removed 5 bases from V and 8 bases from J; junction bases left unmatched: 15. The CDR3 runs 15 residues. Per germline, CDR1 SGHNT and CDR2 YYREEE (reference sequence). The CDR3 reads CASSSGGRQGEGYTF. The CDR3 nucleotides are TGTGCCAGCAGTTCGGGCGGCCGACAGGGTGAAGGCTACACCTTC.

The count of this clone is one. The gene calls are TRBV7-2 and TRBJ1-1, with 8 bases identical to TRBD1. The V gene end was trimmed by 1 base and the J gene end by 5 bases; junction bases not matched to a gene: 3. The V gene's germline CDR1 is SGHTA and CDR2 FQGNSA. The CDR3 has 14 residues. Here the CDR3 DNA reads TGTGCCAGCAGCTTAGGGACAGGGTTGACTGAAGCTTTCTTT. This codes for CASSLGTGLTEAFF.

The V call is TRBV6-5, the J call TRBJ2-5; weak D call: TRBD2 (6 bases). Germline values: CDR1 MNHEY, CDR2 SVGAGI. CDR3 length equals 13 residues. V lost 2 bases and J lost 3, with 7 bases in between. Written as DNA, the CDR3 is TGTGCCAGCAGTTACCGCGGGAAAGAGACCCAGTACTTC. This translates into CASSYRGKETQYF.

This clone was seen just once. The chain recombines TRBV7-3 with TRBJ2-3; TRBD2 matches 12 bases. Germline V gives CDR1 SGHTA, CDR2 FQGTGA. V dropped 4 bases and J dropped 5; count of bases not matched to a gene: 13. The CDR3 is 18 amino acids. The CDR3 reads CASSSSPPGLAGKDTQYF. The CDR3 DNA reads TGTGCCAGCAGCTCCTCCCCTCCCGGACTAGCGGGGAAAGATACGCAGTATTTT.

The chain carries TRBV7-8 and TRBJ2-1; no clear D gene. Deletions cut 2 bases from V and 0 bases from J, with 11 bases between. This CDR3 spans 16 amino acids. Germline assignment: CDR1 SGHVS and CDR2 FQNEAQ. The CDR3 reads CASSLQTQSSYNEQFF. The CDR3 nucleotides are TGTGCCAGCAGCTTACAGACACAGAGCTCCTACAATGAGCAGTTCTTC.

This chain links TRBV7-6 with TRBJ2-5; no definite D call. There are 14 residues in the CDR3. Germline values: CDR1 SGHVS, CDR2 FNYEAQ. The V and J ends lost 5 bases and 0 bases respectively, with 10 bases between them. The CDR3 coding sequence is TGTGCCAGCAGCCGGTTTTTCGACCAAGAGACCCAGTACTTC. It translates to CASSRFFDQETQYF.

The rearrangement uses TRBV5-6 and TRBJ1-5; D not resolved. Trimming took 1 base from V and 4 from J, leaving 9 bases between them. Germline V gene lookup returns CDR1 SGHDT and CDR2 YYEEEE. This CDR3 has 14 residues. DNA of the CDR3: TGTGCCAGCAGCTTGTCGGTCGGGAATCAGCCCCAGCATTTT. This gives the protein CASSLSVGNQPQHF.

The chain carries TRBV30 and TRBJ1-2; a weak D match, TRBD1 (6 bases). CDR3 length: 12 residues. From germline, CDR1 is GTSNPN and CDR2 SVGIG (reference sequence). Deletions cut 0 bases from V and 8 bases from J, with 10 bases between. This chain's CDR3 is CAWSVTGFGYTF. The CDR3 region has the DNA TGTGCCTGGAGTGTCACAGGGTTCGGCTACACCTTC. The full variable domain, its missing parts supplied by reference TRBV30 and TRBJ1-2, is SQTIHQWPATLVQPVGSPLSLECTVEGTSNPNLYWYRQAAGRGLQLLFYSVGIGQISSEVPQNLSASRPQDRQFILSSKKLLLSDSGFYLCAWSVTGFGYTFGSGTRLTVV.